Ten or more counts support the clone carrying this T cell receptor beta chain. Its specificity is unknown. MiXCR, applied by TCRdb to the 5' RACE reads, yields one record per CDR3 protein. Of 150,000 to 200,000 distinct CDR3 sequences in the sample, 9.5% to 13% were seen once. Trimming removed 3 bases from V and 2 bases from J; junction bases left unmatched: 5. The CDR3 spans 15 residues. From germline, CDR1 is SGHRS and CDR2 YFSETQ. The sample comes from a study of CD8 T cells in ankylosing spondylitis. General study points: Matched ankylosing spondylitis synovial fluid reportedly contained a significantly enriched population of disease-linked clones. Among TCR beta sequences, a motif of about 8 highly homologous variants appeared characteristic of ankylosing spondylitis blood. CD8+ disease-linked clones were present at relatively low frequencies in blood.

The rearrangement links TRBV5-1 to TRBJ2-7, with 10 bases fitting TRBD1. The TCR comes from a male donor with ankylosing spondylitis or in good health (not recorded which). Sample: blood, either unsorted or a sorted T cell fraction (not recorded which). The CDR3: CASSSTGGGTYEQYF. The CDR3 DNA sequence: TGCGCCAGCAGCTCGACAGGGGGCGGAACCTACGAGCAGTACTTC.